These 27 T cell receptor beta chains share one sample of origin, sequenced in a study of T cells after somatic rescue of genetic block. The assay was immunoSEQ multiplex PCR, and TCRdb's table has in-frame clones only and misses some. The table has 80,000 to 100,000 clones, approximately 90% seen once. The specimen sequenced was peripheral blood mononuclear cells (PBMCs). These receptors were collected from a woman aged 18-29 years.

In its sample, this clone was seen a few times. V usage is TRBV7-9 and J usage is TRBJ2-3; the D is unclear. The CDR3 has 15 residues. Germline V CDR1 and CDR2: SEHNR, FQNEAQ (reference sequence). Trimming cost V 5 bases and J 4 bases, with 16 bases left between them. CDR3 bases: TGTGCCAGCAGCACCCCCTCGATACCCGCAGATACGCAGTATTTT. Translated, it gives CASSTPSIPADTQYF.

V gene TRBV28 combines with J gene TRBJ1-2; D call uncertain. The V gene lost 2 bases and the J gene lost 3 bases, with 16 bases spanning the gap. The germline CDR1 and CDR2 sequences are MDHEN and SYDVKM. There are 16 residues in the CDR3. CDR3 DNA: TGTGCCAGCAGTTTAGGGCTGGCAGAGGTTTACTATGGCTACACCTTC. It yields the protein CASSLGLAEVYYGYTF.

This chain uses TRBV6-4 with TRBJ1-1; the D is unclear. The CDR3 length is 14 residues. V lost 6 bases, J lost 2 bases, and 13 bases lay in between. CDR1 and CDR2 (germline): MRHNA, SNTAGT. CDR3 sequence: CASSLDARNTEAFF. For the CDR3, the DNA is TGTGCCAGCAGCTTGGACGCCCGTAACACTGAAGCTTTCTTT.

This clone was counted a few times. The V and J genes are TRBV11-2 and TRBJ2-7, with D possibly matching TRBD2 (6 bases). V was trimmed by 5 bases and J by 4 bases, leaving 9 bases between them. CDR1 SGHAT and CDR2 FQNNGV come from the germline V gene. There are 12 residues in the CDR3. The DNA of the CDR3 is TGTGCCAGCAGCCCAGCGGGTTACGAGCAGTACTTC. Encoded protein: CASSPAGYEQYF.

The chain couples TRBV5-4 to TRBJ2-1, with a weak D call TRBD2 (5 bases). The CDR3 is 15 residues long. V lost 5 bases, J lost 0 bases, and 12 bases lay in between. The germline CDR1 and CDR2 sequences are SGHNT and YYREEE (reference sequence). Here the CDR3 DNA reads TGTGCCAGCAGACGGACGGGGAGCTCCTACAATGAGCAGTTCTTC. Its translation: CASRRTGSSYNEQFF.

This rearrangement joins TRBV4-2 to TRBJ2-2; 9 bases line up with TRBD2. Germline trimming cut 1 base from V and 4 bases from J; bases unmatched to any gene: 4. Germline CDR1 is LGHNA and CDR2 is YNFKEQ. The CDR3 contains 16 residues. The DNA of the CDR3 is TGTGCCAGCAGCCAAGCTTCACTAGCGGGCACCGGGGAGCTGTTTTTT. Translated: CASSQASLAGTGELFF.

V and J are TRBV7-9 and TRBJ1-4; tentative D call: TRBD1 (6 bases). Per germline, CDR1 SEHNR and CDR2 FQNEAQ (reference sequence). The CDR3 has 16 residues. V lost 2 bases, J lost 4 bases, and 14 bases lay in between. CDR3 nucleotides: TGTGCCAGCAGCTTATCCGTACAGGGCAATAATGAAAAACTGTTTTTT. It yields the protein CASSLSVQGNNEKLFF.

This chain connects TRBV6-5 to TRBJ1-2, with no clear D. Looked up from germline, CDR1 is MNHEY and CDR2 is SVGAGI. V was clipped by 2 bases and J by 5 bases, with 12 bases between them. The CDR3 spans 14 residues. The DNA for the CDR3 is TGTGCCAGCAGTTACACCAGGACTGATTATGGCTACACCTTC. Its protein is CASSYTRTDYGYTF.

This chain joins TRBV7-8 and TRBJ1-1, with D unresolved. CDR3 size: 15 residues. CDR1 and CDR2 from the germline V gene are SGHVS and FQNEAQ. V was cut by 1 base and J by 0 bases, with 9 bases left in between. CDR3 amino acids: CASSLGVRMNTEAFF. CDR3 in DNA: TGTGCCAGCAGCTTAGGGGTACGGATGAACACTGAAGCTTTCTTT.

The rearrangement uses TRBV19 and TRBJ1-2; no clear D. V lost 4 bases, J lost 4 bases, and 10 bases lay in between. Germline CDR1 LNHDA, CDR2 SQIVND (reference sequence). The CDR3 extends over 13 amino acids. CDR3 in DNA: TGTGCCAGTAGTAACACTGACGCCTATGGCTACACCTTC. Translated, it gives CASSNTDAYGYTF. The full variable domain, in which reference TRBV19 and TRBJ1-2 provide the parts outside the CDR3, is DGGITQSPKYLFRKEGQNVTLSCEQNLNHDAMYWYRQDPGQGLRLIYYSQIVNDFQKGDIAEGYSVSREKKESFPLTVTSAQKNPTAFYLCASSNTDAYGYTFGSGTRLTVV.

This clone was recorded only once. This chain links TRBV21-1 with TRBJ1-2; the table's D gene call, TRBD1, was not cross checked with the DNA. TRBV21-1 is classified as a pseudogene. The CDR3 runs to 16 residues. CDR3 nucleotides: TGTGCCAGCAGCAAAGCCGCAGGGACAGGGATCTATGGCTACACCTTC. It is translated as CASSKAAGTGIYGYTF.

The chain joins TRBV2 to TRBJ1-5; D not resolved. The V and J ends lost 0 bases and 6 bases respectively, with 15 bases between them. From germline, CDR1 is SNHLY and CDR2 FYNNEI. This CDR3 has 16 residues. CDR3 loop: CASSEAAGKVTQPQHF. CDR3 nucleotide sequence: TGTGCCAGCAGTGAAGCTGCCGGGAAAGTAACTCAGCCCCAGCATTTT.

This rearrangement joins TRBV27 to TRBJ2-3; 10 nucleotides align to TRBD1. The germline gives CDR1 MNHEY, CDR2 SMNVEV (reference sequence). The CDR3 covers 16 residues. J gave up 4 bases and V 6 bases, and 10 bases lay outside the gene matches. The CDR3 nucleotides read TGTGCCAGCAGAATCCGGGCCGGGACAGGGGCAGATACGCAGTATTTT. Translating it yields CASRIRAGTGADTQYF.

This sequence joins TRBV27 and TRBJ2-1; D remains ambiguous. With 5 bases removed from V and 7 bases from J, the gap between germline ends came to 24 bases. The CDR3 contains 17 residues. The V gene's germline CDR1 is MNHEY and CDR2 SMNVEV (reference sequence). This CDR3 is CASSPLILGIGRNEQFF. In nucleotides, the CDR3 is TGTGCCAGCAGTCCCTTGATCCTTGGGATCGGTCGAAATGAGCAGTTCTTC.

The V and J genes are TRBV4-2 and TRBJ2-1, with 13 nucleotides matching TRBD2. Trimming took 5 bases from V and 9 from J; bases not matched to a gene: 7. Germline lookup yields CDR1 LGHNA and CDR2 YNFKEQ. This CDR3 is built from 15 residues. DNA of the CDR3: TGTGCCAGCAGCAACGGACTAGCGGGAGATGGTGAGCAGTTCTTC. It translates to CASSNGLAGDGEQFF.

A word on this clone: Distinct nucleotide sequences in the sample also encode this CDR3. V gene TRBV2 combines with J gene TRBJ2-1, with D unclear. The CDR3 spans 14 residues. The V gene lost 2 bases and the J gene lost 0 bases, with 5 bases spanning the gap. In germline, CDR1 is SNHLY, CDR2 FYNNEI. CDR3 loop: CASSEMASYNEQFF. The CDR3 region has the DNA TGTGCCAGCAGTGAAATGGCCTCCTACAATGAGCAGTTCTTC.

This clone was counted once. This chain uses TRBV12-5 with TRBJ2-3, with D possibly matching TRBD1 (5 bases). Trimming left V 4 bases short and J 4 bases short, with 15 bases between. The CDR3 consists of 15 residues. Per germline, CDR1 LGHNT and CDR2 FRNRAP. CDR3: CASGYNKGLADTQYF. CDR3 in DNA: TGTGCTAGTGGTTACAATAAGGGGCTCGCAGATACGCAGTATTTT.

The V call is TRBV15, the J call TRBJ1-4; D not resolved. V was pared by 0 bases and J by 6 bases, with 14 bases between. This CDR3 is 16 amino acids long. Germline V gene lookup returns CDR1 LNHNV and CDR2 YYDKDF (reference sequence). DNA for the CDR3: TGTGCCACCAGCAGAGAATGGCTTTTGGGCCATGAAAAACTGTTTTTT. Encoded protein: CATSREWLLGHEKLFF.

The chain couples TRBV27 to TRBJ1-5; 7 nucleotides match TRBD1. The J segment lost 4 bases and the V segment lost 11 bases, leaving 26 bases of the junction unmatched. CDR1 is MNHEY and CDR2 is SMNVEV in the germline V gene (reference sequence). The CDR3 has 19 residues. CDR3 sequence: CAGSPGQMNKVIWNQPQHF. The CDR3 nucleotides are TGTGCCGGATCACCGGGACAGATGAACAAGGTGATCTGGAATCAGCCCCAGCATTTT.

The rearrangement uses TRBV11-3 and TRBJ2-3; D remains unclear. Trimming removed 5 bases at V and 0 bases at J, with 12 bases between. The CDR3 is made up of 15 amino acids. Per germline, CDR1 SGHNT and CDR2 YENEEA. DNA for the CDR3: TGTGCCAGCAGCCCAGACTTTTCTAGCACAGATACGCAGTATTTT. Translating it yields CASSPDFSSTDTQYF.

This clone appeared a single time. The V gene is TRBV28, the J gene TRBJ1-1; D may be TRBD1 (5 bases). V shed 7 bases and J shed 1 base, with 16 bases lying between them. Germline V gene data show CDR1 as MDHEN and CDR2 as SYDVKM. CDR3 length equals 15 residues. This CDR3 is CASTRRWTQNTEAFF. The CDR3 bases are TGTGCCAGCACCCGACGATGGACACAGAACACTGAAGCTTTCTTT.

This sequence joins TRBV28 and TRBJ2-1, with 7 bases identical to TRBD2. Germline V lookup: CDR1 MDHEN, CDR2 SYDVKM. V was pared by 3 bases and J by 6 bases, with 8 bases of the junction left unmatched. The CDR3 runs to 15 residues. For the CDR3, the DNA is TGTGCCAGCAGTTTGGGAGGGAGGGCTCGCAATGAGCAGTTCTTC. Protein sequence: CASSLGGRARNEQFF.

CDR3 nucleotides: TGTGCCAGCAGCTTAGGCGGGGCGCATTTGGACGAGCAGTACTTC. It translates to CASSLGGAHLDEQYF. The chain employs TRBV7-8 and TRBJ2-7; the D gene is possibly TRBD2 (6 bases). Trimming left V 1 base short and J 5 bases short, with 15 bases between. CDR1 SGHVS and CDR2 FQNEAQ come from the germline V gene. The CDR3 is 15 amino acids.

The chain uses TRBV9 and TRBJ2-1; maybe TRBD2 (5 bases). V gave up 0 bases and J gave up 3 bases, with 10 bases separating them. The CDR3 contains 15 residues. Germline lookup yields CDR1 SGDLS and CDR2 YYNGEE. Written as DNA, the CDR3 is TGTGCCAGCAGCGTAGACGGGATTGGCTACAATGAGCAGTTCTTC. As protein: CASSVDGIGYNEQFF. The full variable domain, with the rest looked up from reference TRBV9 and TRBJ2-1, is DSGVTQTPKHLITATGQRVTLRCSPRSGDLSVYWYQQSLDQGLQFLIQYYNGEERAKGNILERFSAQQFPDLHSELNLSSLELGDSALYFCASSVDGIGYNEQFFGPGTRLTVL.

The J gene is TRBJ2-7, the V gene TRBV7-9, with 7 positions matching TRBD1. The CDR3 consists of 12 residues. Losses at the gene ends were 9 bases for V and 0 bases for J; bases not matched to a gene: 2. CDR1 and CDR2 from the germline V gene are SEHNR and FQNEAQ (reference sequence). The CDR3 DNA follows: TGTGCCAGTCGGGACAGCTCCTACGAGCAGTACTTC. This translates into CASRDSSYEQYF.

This chain connects TRBV4-1 to TRBJ1-5; TRBD1 agrees at 9 bases. This CDR3 region has 18 residues. Germline V CDR1 and CDR2: MGHRA, YSYEKL. J was trimmed by 0 bases and V by 6 bases; bases with no gene match: 12. The CDR3, as DNA: TGCGCCAGCAGACCCGGGACAGGGAGATTTTATAGCAATCAGCCCCAGCATTTT. The encoded protein is CASRPGTGRFYSNQPQHF.

The chain combines TRBV6-1 with TRBJ2-1; D is possibly TRBD1 or TRBD2 (5 bases each). The V gene lost 7 bases and the J gene lost 4 bases, with 17 bases spanning the gap. CDR1 MNHNS and CDR2 SASEGT come from the germline V gene. The CDR3 runs to 15 residues. CDR3 region: CASMYGTLGYNEQFF. The DNA for the CDR3 is TGTGCCAGCATGTACGGGACCCTCGGATACAATGAGCAGTTCTTC.